This T cell receptor beta chain was documented in a study of shared clonotypes between healthy human individuals. Study summary: Every donor yielded three CD4 naive, three CD4 memory, two CD8 naive and one CD8 memory plate. Findings of the study overall: A small donor pool kept down the genetic and exposure-history diversity that was represented.

The CD4+ fraction was divided into a CD45RA+ naive subset and a CD45RA-negative memory subset. As regards this clone: What it binds is unknown.

The J segment lost 5 bases and the V segment lost 0 bases, leaving 4 bases of the junction unmatched. Per germline, CDR1 SGHNT and CDR2 YYREEE (reference sequence). The CDR3 loop spans 16 amino acids. Clones were read by immunoSEQ multiplex PCR, and TCRdb kept only the in-frame ones, dropping some. The sample contains approximately 1.5 million clones, 98% of which appear only once. Material: naive CD4+ T cells sorted from blood. Indicated subset: CD45RA+ positively selected. This chain joins TRBV5-4 and TRBJ2-1; 11 positions match TRBD2. This clonotype was sampled from a man aged 30-40 years in good health. The CDR3: CASSLGASGRHNEQFF. The CDR3 nucleotides are TGTGCCAGCAGCTTGGGGGCTAGCGGGAGGCACAATGAGCAGTTCTTC.